A single sample is the source of the 28 T cell receptor delta chains below, sequenced in a study of gamma-delta chains in newborns, infants, children. TCRdb ran CATT on the reads. Of 15,000 or so delta-chain clones in the sample, approximately 7% were seen once. The specimen sequenced was blood. These TCRs come from a child who was a newborn, infant or young child, either healthy, febrile or measles-vaccinated (not recorded which).

This clone was picked up a small number of times. V and J are TRDV2 and TRDJ3; 8 bases map to TRDD3. Germline loops: CDR1 GEAIGNYY, CDR2 EKD. The CDR3 covers 19 residues. With 3 bases clipped from V and 0 bases from J, the junction kept 9 bases outside the gene matches. This CDR3 reads CACDGILGGSSWDTRQMFF. In DNA, the CDR3 is TGTGCCTGTGACGGAATACTGGGGGGGAGCTCCTGGGACACCCGACAGATGTTTTTC.

With respect to this clone: This may be a read error: a much more frequent sequence differs by one nucleotide. The sample holds other DNA sequences that translate to the same CDR3. The chain links TRDV2 to TRDJ3, with 11 bases aligning to TRDD3. With 0 bases clipped from V and 0 bases from J, the junction kept 6 bases outside the gene matches. CDR1 is GEAIGNYY, CDR2 EKD, per germline. The CDR3 length is 20 residues. For the CDR3, the DNA is TGTGCCTGTGACACCGTTGTACTGGGGGATAGCTCCTGGGACACCCGACAGATGTTTTTC. It is translated as CACDTVVLGDSSWDTRQMFF.

The sample holds a few counts of this clone. A far larger clone is one base from this, pointing to a likely read error. This sequence joins TRDV2 and TRDJ2; 10 bases match TRDD3. CDR3 length: 14 amino acids. The germline V gene has CDR1 GEAIGNYY and CDR2 EKD. CDR3 region: CACDTVGDTAQPFF. In DNA, the CDR3 is TGTGCCTGTGACACCGTGGGGGATACAGCACAACCCTTCTTT.

This clone was seen a few times. This rearrangement joins TRDV2 to TRDJ3; TRDD3 aligns across 13 bases. CDR1 is GEAIGNYY, CDR2 EKD, per germline. The CDR3 is made up of 20 amino acids. Unmatched junction bases numbered 7, after V lost 3 bases and J lost 0 bases. DNA for the CDR3: TGTGCCTGTGACCCAGTACTGGGGGATACGCGCTCCTGGGACACCCGACAGATGTTTTTC. This codes for CACDPVLGDTRSWDTRQMFF.

This clone came up many times. With a far larger clone one base away, a read error is the likely cause. The identical CDR3 is also encoded by other nucleotide sequences in the sample. The genes are TRDV2 and TRDJ2; 11 nucleotides line up with TRDD3. This CDR3 region has 16 residues. Germline trimming cut 3 bases from V and 0 bases from J; bases unmatched to any gene: 2. Germline-derived CDR1 and CDR2 are GEAIGNYY and EKD. DNA of the CDR3: TGTGCCTGTGACTTACTGGGGGATACTTTGACAGCACAACTCTTCTTT. It encodes CACDLLGDTLTAQLFF.

On this clone itself: Given a far larger clone just one base away, this is likely a sequencing read error. V usage is TRDV2 and J usage is TRDJ3; 9 bases map to TRDD3. V was clipped by 0 bases and J by 5 bases; unmatched bases: 1. The germline V gene encodes CDR1 GEAIGNYY and CDR2 EKD. CDR3 size: 16 residues. The CDR3 here is CACDTWGIGDTRQMFF. The CDR3 DNA sequence: TGTGCCTGTGACACCTGGGGGATAGGGGACACCCGACAGATGTTTTTC.

This clone was seen only a few times. The chain uses TRDV2 and TRDJ3, with 10 bases that match TRDD3. Losses at the gene ends were 0 bases for V and 1 base for J; bases not matched to a gene: 5. The CDR3 is made up of 19 amino acids. Germline V lookup: CDR1 GEAIGNYY, CDR2 EKD. The CDR3 coding sequence is TGTGCCTGTGACACCGGGGGATACGCGGATTCCTGGGACACCCGACAGATGTTTTTC. Protein product: CACDTGGYADSWDTRQMFF.

Relative to its sample, this clone is medium-sized. A read error is likely here: a far larger clone is one base away. The chain combines TRDV2 with TRDJ1, with TRDD3 matching 8 bases. Germline CDR1 is GEAIGNYY and CDR2 is EKD. This CDR3 region has 14 residues. Here the CDR3 DNA reads TGTGCCCGTGACGTACTGGGGGACACCGATAAACTCATCTTT. Encoded protein: CARDVLGDTDKLIF.

The CDR3 coding sequence is TGTGCCTGTGACGCCGACGGTTGGACTGGGGTTCTCAGTGGCTGGGACACCCGACAGATGTTTTTC. Protein: CACDADGWTGVLSGWDTRQMFF. V gene TRDV2 combines with J gene TRDJ3; TRDD3 aligns across 7 bases. The CDR3 is 22 amino acids. The junction had 22 bases not matched to a gene; V was cut back by 3 bases and J by 3 bases. The germline V gene has CDR1 GEAIGNYY and CDR2 EKD.

For this clone: Translating this DNA gives a protein that differs at residue 11 from the TCRdb one, which belongs to a much larger clone; a read error is likely, and the protein shown is this translation. The chain links TRDV2 to TRDJ3; 8 bases align to TRDD3. The CDR3 runs 18 residues. Germline-derived CDR1 and CDR2 are GEAIGNYY and EKD. The CDR3 nucleotides read TGTGCCTGTGACGTACTGGGGGGGAGCTCCCGGGACACCCGACAGATGTTTTTC. It encodes CACDVLGGSSRDTRQMFF.

This clone was recorded a few times. The V call is TRDV1, the J call TRDJ2; 13 bases match TRDD3. V lost 3 bases, J lost 7 bases, and 8 bases stayed unmatched. The CDR3 runs to 17 residues. Germline CDR1 reads TSWWSYY; CDR2 reads QGS. CDR3 bases: TGTGCTCTTGGGGATGTCCCTTACTGGGGGATACGAGCACAACTCTTCTTT. Protein sequence: CALGDVPYWGIRAQLFF.

Many counts were recorded for this clone. The chain uses TRDV2 and TRDJ1, with D possibly TRDD3 on 5 matching bases. Germline values: CDR1 GEAIGNYY, CDR2 EKD. V shed 5 bases and J shed 0 bases, with 9 bases lying between them. There are 13 residues in the CDR3. The CDR3 sequence: CACGQGDTDKLIF. The CDR3 DNA is TGTGCCTGTGGCCAGGGGGACACCGATAAACTCATCTTT.

Regarding this clone: Compared with germline, one end of the junction differs, possibly owing to a read error. The chain employs TRDV2 and TRDJ3, with a weak D call TRDD3 (5 bases). The CDR3 totals 20 residues. Per germline, CDR1 GEAIGNYY and CDR2 EKD. In DNA form, the CDR3 reads TGTGCCTGTGACACCGCGGGTACTAGGGCCGCCTCCTGGGACACCCGCCAGATGTTTTTC. It codes for CACDTAGTRAASWDTRQMFF.

As concerns this clone: A single base is all that separates this from a far larger clone, so a read error is likely. The rearrangement uses TRDV2 and TRDJ2, with 12 nucleotides matching TRDD3. The CDR3 runs 15 residues. Germline V gene lookup returns CDR1 GEAIGNYY and CDR2 EKD. V shed 5 bases and J 4 bases; nucleotides not matched to a gene: 4. CDR3 nucleotides: TGTGCCTGTGGCATACTGGGGGATACGACAGCACAACTCTTCTTT. Residues: CACGILGDTTAQLFF.

This clone was picked up many times. A read error may account for a junction end that differs from germline. This chain uses TRDV2 with TRDJ2; 8 nucleotides align to TRDD3. The CDR3 spans 15 residues. CDR1 and CDR2 (germline): GEAIGNYY, EKD. The CDR3, as DNA: TGTGCCTGTGACGTACTGGGGGCTTTGACAGCACACCTCTTCTTT. It codes for CACDVLGALTAHLFF.

This clone was counted a few times. The chain has TRDV2 and TRDJ1, with 13 bases aligning to TRDD3. Per the germline V gene, CDR1 is GEAIGNYY and CDR2 is EKD. The J segment lost 0 bases and the V segment lost 3 bases, leaving 9 bases of the junction unmatched. The CDR3 spans 18 residues. In nucleotides, the CDR3 is TGTGCCTGTGACGCCTTACTGGGGGATACGCTGTACACCGATAAACTCATCTTT. Translation: CACDALLGDTLYTDKLIF.

This clone was recorded a few times. The chain couples TRDV2 to TRDJ3, with 13 bases lining up with TRDD3. J lost 3 bases, V lost 2 bases, and 9 bases had no gene match. This CDR3 contains 20 residues. In germline, CDR1 is GEAIGNYY, CDR2 EKD. The CDR3 DNA sequence: TGTGCCTGTGACAGACTGGGGGATACGCTTACCGGCTGGGACACCCGACAGATGTTTTTC. This gives the protein CACDRLGDTLTGWDTRQMFF.

The chain couples TRDV3 to TRDJ1; TRDD3 agrees at 12 bases. V gave up 2 bases and J gave up 0 bases; unmatched junction bases: 10. This CDR3 spans 17 amino acids. Looked up from germline, CDR1 is TVYSNPD and CDR2 is GDNSRS (reference sequence). The CDR3 loop is CAFDLLGDTFYTDKLIF. For the CDR3, the DNA is TGTGCCTTTGATCTACTGGGGGATACCTTCTACACCGATAAACTCATCTTT. Full variable domain (remainder filled in from reference TRDV3 and TRDJ1): CDKVTQSSPDQTVASGSEVVLLCTYDTVYSNPDLFWYRIRPDYSFQFVFYGDNSRSEGADFTQGRFSVKHILTQKAFHLVISPVRTEDSATYYCAFDLLGDTFYTDKLIFGKGTRVTVEP.

This clone was recorded at least ten times. This chain joins TRDV2 and TRDJ3, with 13 bases fitting TRDD3. CDR1 GEAIGNYY and CDR2 EKD come from the germline V gene. Trimming took 3 bases from V and 3 from J; bases not matched to a gene: 7. The CDR3 is 19 residues long. The CDR3 region is CACDFLLGDTLWDTRQMFF. The DNA for the CDR3 is TGTGCCTGTGACTTTTTACTGGGGGATACGCTCTGGGACACCCGACAGATGTTTTTC.

Only a few counts were recorded for this clone. The V gene is TRDV2, the J gene TRDJ3, with 12 bases that match TRDD3. V gave up 3 bases and J gave up 3 bases; unmatched junction bases: 8. The CDR3 is made up of 19 amino acids. CDR1 GEAIGNYY and CDR2 EKD come from the germline V gene. CDR3 in DNA: TGTGCCTGTGACGTCGTACTGGGGGATACACTCTGGGACACCCGACAGATGTTTTTC. Translation: CACDVVLGDTLWDTRQMFF.

By share, this clone ranks as medium-sized. In the same sample, other DNA sequences code for this CDR3. The gene calls are TRDV2 and TRDJ3, with 12 positions matching TRDD3. V was clipped by 0 bases and J by 0 bases; unmatched bases: 5. The germline CDR1 and CDR2 sequences are GEAIGNYY and EKD. The CDR3 is 20 residues long. Here the CDR3 DNA reads TGTGCCTGTGACACCCTACTGGGGGATACCAGCTCCTGGGACACCCGACAGATGTTTTTC. Residues: CACDTLLGDTSSWDTRQMFF.

Details on this clone: An end of the junction differs from the germline gene, which may be a read error. The CDR3 DNA is TGTGCCTGTGACACTTTGGGTTCTACTGTGGAAGCCACTTTGACAGCCCAACTCTTCTTT. It translates to CACDTLGSTVEATLTAQLFF. The rearrangement joins TRDV2 to TRDJ2; D is uncertain. Germline V gene sequence: CDR1 GEAIGNYY, CDR2 EKD. CDR3 length: 20 amino acids.

This clone has ten or more counts. In the same sample, other DNA sequences code for this CDR3. This chain links TRDV2 with TRDJ3, with 9 bases matching TRDD3. Germline CDR1 and CDR2: GEAIGNYY and EKD. The CDR3 spans 17 residues. V lost 0 bases to trimming and J lost 2 bases; unmatched junction nucleotides: 1. CDR3 sequence reads: CACDTTGGPWDTRQMFF. CDR3 coding DNA: TGTGCCTGTGACACCACTGGGGGACCCTGGGACACCCGACAGATGTTTTTC.

The chain joins TRDV2 to TRDJ3; maybe TRDD3 (6 bases). V gave up 0 bases and J gave up 2 bases, with 10 bases separating them. The CDR3 loop spans 17 amino acids. Germline V gene lookup returns CDR1 GEAIGNYY and CDR2 EKD. The CDR3 nucleotides are TGTGCCTGTGACACCTGGGGGTTAACCTGGGACACCCGACAGATGTTTTTC. It yields the protein CACDTWGLTWDTRQMFF.

In regard to this clone: A much larger clonotype is one base distant, so this may be a read error. Other nucleotide sequences in the sample specify the same CDR3. This sequence joins TRDV2 and TRDJ3; no clear D gene. CDR3 length: 17 amino acids. V gave up 0 bases and J gave up 1 base, with 9 bases separating them. Germline CDR1 reads GEAIGNYY; CDR2 reads EKD. CDR3 in DNA: TGTGCCTGTGACACCGTACTTGGATCCTGGGACACCCGACAGATGTTTTTC. Translated, it gives CACDTVLGSWDTRQMFF.

As concerns this clone: This DNA translates differently at residue 9 from the TCRdb protein, which is that of a much larger clone; a read error is likely, and the protein shown is the DNA's own translation. The chain has TRDV2 and TRDJ3; 8 bases map to TRDD3. V was clipped by 0 bases and J by 5 bases; unmatched bases: 2. CDR3 length equals 16 residues. Germline assignment: CDR1 GEAIGNYY and CDR2 EKD. The CDR3 sequence: CACDTWGYRDTRQMFF. The CDR3 region has the DNA TGTGCCTGTGACACCTGGGGATACCGGGACACCCGACAGATGTTTTTC.

Worth noting for this clone: A much larger clone differs from this one at a single base, so this may be a read error. The V gene is TRDV2, the J gene TRDJ1, with 8 bases lining up with TRDD3. Germline lookup yields CDR1 GEAIGNYY and CDR2 EKD. CDR3 length: 16 amino acids. The CDR3 DNA sequence: TGTGCCCGTGACTCCTTATTACTGGGGGACACCGATAAACTCATCTTT. Protein: CARDSLLLGDTDKLIF.

In this sample, this clone turned up a few times. The protein in TCRdb stems from a much larger clone and differs at residue 8 from this DNA's translation, likely a read error; here the protein is translated from the DNA. The same CDR3 arises from other DNA sequences in this sample as well. CDR3 nucleotides: TGTGCCTGTGACACTGGGGGATCCGCCTCCTGGGACACCCGACAGATGTTTTTC. It encodes CACDTGGSASWDTRQMFF. This chain uses TRDV2 with TRDJ3; 8 nucleotides align to TRDD3. The CDR3 has 18 amino acids. The V gene's germline CDR1 is GEAIGNYY and CDR2 EKD. J lost 0 bases, V lost 1 base, and 4 bases had no gene match.